These 23 T cell receptor beta chains originate from one sample sequenced in a study of post-analysis software for immune sequencing data. Study-level points and caveats: Patients used about 5 TRBV segments, including TRBV5-6, TRBV5-1 and TRBV20-1, more often than controls.

Each TCR beta cDNA library carried unique molecular identifiers. Each CDR3 protein gets one entry after TCRdb re-called the PCR reads with MiXCR. The sample records 750,000 to 950,000 distinct CDR3 sequences, roughly 58% being singletons. Antigens of these TCRs are unknown. Sequencing was carried out using blood. The receptors were sampled from a girl aged 5-17 years with multiple sclerosis.

This clonotype was counted only a few times. This chain connects TRBV5-1 to TRBJ1-1, with D tentatively TRBD1 (5 bases). The CDR3 has 12 residues. V was pared by 4 bases and J by 7 bases, with 11 bases between. The germline gives CDR1 SGHRS, CDR2 YFSETQ. Here the CDR3 reads CASSMGRGEAFF. The CDR3 region has the DNA TGCGCCAGCAGCATGGGGAGGGGTGAAGCTTTCTTT.

Only one count was recorded for this clonotype. The chain recombines TRBV6-6 with TRBJ2-1; 7 bases are a match to TRBD1. The CDR3 length is 15 residues. V lost 6 bases and J lost 5; bases outside the gene matches: 10. The V gene's germline CDR1 is MNHNY and CDR2 SVGAGI (reference sequence). In DNA, the CDR3 is TGTGCCAGCAGGCCCCTGTGGGACAGAAACAATGAGCAGTTCTTC. Amino acid sequence: CASRPLWDRNNEQFF.

The genes are TRBV9 and TRBJ1-5, with D perhaps matching TRBD1 (5 bases). Per the germline V gene, CDR1 is SGDLS and CDR2 is YYNGEE. This CDR3 spans 15 amino acids. The V end lost 4 bases, the J end lost 2 bases, and 13 bases lay between the germline ends. CDR3 amino acids: CASSQGERGNQPQHF. DNA of the CDR3: TGTGCCAGCAGCCAAGGGGAACGGGGCAATCAGCCCCAGCATTTT.

The chain combines TRBV6-5 with TRBJ1-1; 8 bases map to TRBD1. The germline V gene encodes CDR1 MNHEY and CDR2 SVGAGI. This CDR3 has 15 amino acids. V dropped 5 bases and J dropped 5; count of bases not matched to a gene: 10. CDR3 protein: CASSRTGSIKTEAFF. Written as DNA, the CDR3 is TGTGCCAGCAGTAGGACAGGGTCGATTAAGACTGAAGCTTTCTTT.

The chain has TRBV29-1 and TRBJ2-4, with D possibly TRBD1 on 5 matching bases. Per germline, CDR1 SQVTM and CDR2 ANQGSEA. Trimming took 6 bases from V and 0 from J, leaving 12 bases between them. CDR3 length: 14 amino acids. The CDR3 nucleotides are TGCAGCGTATCGGGCAGGGTAGCCAAAAACATTCAGTACTTC. It specifies CSVSGRVAKNIQYF.

The V and J genes are TRBV12-3 or TRBV12-4 and TRBJ1-5; D is possibly TRBD1 (6 bases). The germline V and J ends were trimmed by 6 bases and 7 bases, with 16 bases remaining between them. The CDR3 length is 14 residues. The CDR3 sequence: CASSPPGGMQPQHF. The DNA for the CDR3 is TGTGCCAGCAGCCCTCCGGGGGGCATGCAGCCCCAGCATTTT.

The chain links TRBV27 to TRBJ2-1, with 7 bases aligning to TRBD1. The CDR3 has 17 amino acids. Germline trimming cut 3 bases from V and 3 bases from J; bases unmatched to any gene: 11. Germline CDR1 reads MNHEY; CDR2 reads SMNVEV (reference sequence). The CDR3 spells CASSFRPGQFLYNEQFF. The DNA of the CDR3 is TGTGCCAGCAGTTTTCGCCCGGGACAGTTCCTCTACAATGAGCAGTTCTTC.

The chain uses TRBV5-5 and TRBJ2-1, with a weak D call TRBD2 (6 bases). Trimming shortened V by 0 bases and J by 0 bases, and 19 bases separated the two germline ends. The germline gives CDR1 SGHKS, CDR2 YYEKEE (reference sequence). There are 19 residues in the CDR3. The DNA of the CDR3 is TGTGCCAGCAGCTTGGTGGCAGGGTCTCCGACTAGCTCCTACAATGAGCAGTTCTTC. It specifies CASSLVAGSPTSSYNEQFF.

This clonotype was recorded a few times. This chain connects TRBV20-1 to TRBJ2-7; D possibly matches TRBD1 or TRBD2 (5 bases each). This CDR3 has 13 amino acids. V lost 5 bases, J lost 3 bases, and 14 bases lay in between. Germline V gene data show CDR1 as DFQATT and CDR2 as SNEGSKA (reference sequence). CDR3 coding DNA: TGCAGTGCTTACCCGGGACGAGGCTACGAGCAGTACTTC. Translating it yields CSAYPGRGYEQYF.

This clonotype appeared a few times. The chain joins TRBV29-1 to TRBJ2-5; 7 positions match TRBD1. V dropped 6 bases and J dropped 4; count of bases not matched to a gene: 8. The CDR3 runs 13 residues. Germline V gene data show CDR1 as SQVTM and CDR2 as ANQGSEA. CDR3 DNA: TGCAGCGTCCCCAAGGGGGCCGGAGAGACCCAGTACTTC. This translates into CSVPKGAGETQYF.

This clonotype was detected a few times. This rearrangement joins TRBV9 to TRBJ2-7; 8 positions match TRBD2. The CDR3 is made up of 14 amino acids. Germline CDR1 is SGDLS and CDR2 is YYNGEE. The trim removed 4 bases at V and 5 bases at J, leaving 8 bases unmatched. This CDR3 is CASSPGTSEHEQYF. DNA for the CDR3: TGTGCCAGCAGCCCCGGGACTAGTGAGCACGAGCAGTACTTC.

This clonotype was found a few times. The rearrangement joins TRBV29-1 to TRBJ2-1; 7 bases agree with TRBD2. Losses at the gene ends were 8 bases for V and 3 bases for J; bases not matched to a gene: 7. The CDR3 is made up of 13 amino acids. Germline CDR1 is SQVTM and CDR2 is ANQGSEA. CDR3 region: CSSSGVYYNEQFF. The CDR3 nucleotides are TGCAGCTCGAGCGGGGTCTACTACAATGAGCAGTTCTTC.

The chain joins TRBV12-3 or TRBV12-4 to TRBJ1-1, with 7 positions matching TRBD1. This CDR3 has 16 amino acids. V lost 5 bases, J lost 1 base, and 10 bases stayed unmatched. CDR3 amino acids: CASSKAGGRKNTEAFF. CDR3 in DNA: TGTGCCAGCAGTAAGGCAGGGGGGCGAAAGAACACTGAAGCTTTCTTT.

V and J are TRBV9 and TRBJ1-6; D is undetermined. CDR3 length: 13 amino acids. The ends were cut back, 1 base at V and 9 bases at J, with 8 bases in the middle. Germline V gene sequence: CDR1 SGDLS, CDR2 YYNGEE. CDR3 in amino acids: CASSVFLSSPLHF. CDR3 DNA: TGTGCCAGCAGCGTATTCCTTAGTTCACCCCTCCACTTT.

This clonotype was observed a few times. V usage is TRBV6-5 and J usage is TRBJ2-7, with TRBD1 matching 7 bases. V shed 0 bases and J 6 bases; nucleotides not matched to a gene: 8. Per germline, CDR1 MNHEY and CDR2 SVGAGI. This CDR3 region has 15 residues. The CDR3: CASSYSGDRRREQYF. For the CDR3, the DNA is TGTGCCAGCAGTTACTCGGGGGACAGACGCCGCGAGCAGTACTTC.

The CDR3 DNA is TGCGCCAGCAGCTTGGATTCGACAGTCCTCAGCTACGAGCAGTACTTC. It encodes CASSLDSTVLSYEQYF. The chain joins TRBV5-1 to TRBJ2-5; weak D call: TRBD1 (5 bases). The J call could be wrong; TRBJ2-7 is a better fit for the DNA end. The CDR3 loop spans 16 amino acids. Looked up from germline, CDR1 is SGHRS and CDR2 is YFSETQ.

The chain joins TRBV5-6 to TRBJ1-1; D is possibly TRBD1 (6 bases). The CDR3 is 15 residues long. Germline CDR1 reads SGHDT; CDR2 reads YYEEEE. The ends were cut back, 1 base at V and 1 base at J, with 11 bases in the middle. CDR3 region: CASSLKPGENTEAFF. The CDR3 coding sequence is TGTGCCAGCAGCTTGAAGCCAGGGGAGAACACTGAAGCTTTCTTT.

This sequence joins TRBV12-5 and TRBJ1-5, with D uncertain. Germline assignment: CDR1 LGHNT and CDR2 FRNRAP. The CDR3 length is 11 residues. Trimming took 2 bases from V and 7 from J, leaving 3 bases between them. CDR3 in amino acids: CASGLSQPQHF. CDR3 bases: TGTGCTAGTGGTTTGTCCCAGCCCCAGCATTTT.

Only a few counts were recorded for this clonotype. V is TRBV25-1 and J is TRBJ2-7, with TRBD1 identical over 10 bases. The end of the DNA fits TRBJ2-5 better, so the J call may be wrong. CDR3 length equals 19 residues. The V gene's germline CDR1 is MGHDK and CDR2 SYGVNS. The CDR3 sequence: CASSEPHPGQGFSGETQYF. In DNA, the CDR3 is TGTGCCAGCAGTGAACCCCATCCGGGACAGGGGTTTTCGGGAGAGACCCAGTACTTC.

This clonotype was observed a handful of times. The chain carries TRBV5-1 and TRBJ2-4; 7 bases align to TRBD2. This CDR3 has 12 residues. Germline CDR1 is SGHRS and CDR2 is YFSETQ. The ends lost 0 bases at V and 13 bases at J; junction bases unmatched: 4. The CDR3 loop reads CASSLDSGEQYF. In DNA form, the CDR3 reads TGCGCCAGCAGCTTGGACAGCGGGGAGCAGTACTTC. The full variable domain, in which reference TRBV5-1 and TRBJ2-4 provide the parts outside the CDR3, is KAGVTQTPRYLIKTRGQQVTLSCSPISGHRSVSWYQQTPGQGLQFLFEYFSETQRNKGNFPGRFSGRQFSNSRSEMNVSTLELGDSALYLCASSLDSGEQYFGAGTRLSVL.

The rearrangement uses TRBV27 and TRBJ2-4; 8 nucleotides match TRBD1. The end of the DNA aligns better with TRBJ2-7, so the J call may be wrong. The length of the CDR3 is 15 residues. The germline V gene encodes CDR1 MNHEY and CDR2 SMNVEV (reference sequence). DNA for the CDR3: TGTGCCAGCAGTCGGGACAGGTCGATCCCCTACGAGCAGTACTTC. Protein product: CASSRDRSIPYEQYF.

This clonotype was observed once. The genes are TRBV24-1 and TRBJ2-7; no definite D call. The J call may not be correct, given that the DNA end is closer to TRBJ2-5. Germline-derived CDR1 and CDR2 are KGHDR and SFDVKD. CDR3 length equals 12 residues. CDR3 sequence: CATSDFMETQYF. The CDR3 DNA reads as TGTGCCACCAGTGATTTCATGGAGACCCAGTACTTC.

The gene calls are TRBV5-1 and TRBJ2-1; 11 positions match TRBD2. The V and J ends lost 4 bases and 2 bases, in that order; junction bases with no gene match: 5. The CDR3 totals 16 residues. Germline V CDR1 and CDR2: SGHRS, YFSETQ. The CDR3 spells CASSLSGGVAYNEQFF. Written as DNA, the CDR3 is TGCGCCAGCAGCCTTAGCGGGGGGGTAGCCTACAATGAGCAGTTCTTC.